In this sample, the clone carrying this T cell receptor (beta chain) turned up a few times. Its antigen is currently unknown. The CDR3 is 14 residues long. The germline CDR1 and CDR2 sequences are SGHRS and YFSETQ. V was pared by 6 bases and J by 5 bases, with 17 bases between. A second about 6 to 11 cycle PCR used barcoded and J-beta primers. TCRdb re-called the 5' RACE reads through MiXCR, storing one row per CDR3 protein. The profile covers about 1.7 million distinct CDR3 sequences, with under 30% appearing a single time and 7.7% taken by the ten largest. This entry belongs to a study of blood T cells in healthy people across ages. Whole-study results and caveats: Calculation of diversity from one million T cells yielded estimates considered to be underestimates. Long-lived and aged donors differed, with more naive CD4+ cells and higher diversity in the long-lived. Diversity of TCR beta per million T cells declined in a roughly linear way with age. With naive T cell percentage, TCR beta diversity showed a strong correlation.

What was sequenced was blood. The clonotype originates from a young woman in good health. V usage is TRBV5-1 and J usage is TRBJ2-5; a possible D gene is TRBD2 (5 bases). For the CDR3, the DNA is TGCGCCAGCACAACCGGGGAGCCCTTGGAGACCCAGTACTTC. This translates into CASTTGEPLETQYF.